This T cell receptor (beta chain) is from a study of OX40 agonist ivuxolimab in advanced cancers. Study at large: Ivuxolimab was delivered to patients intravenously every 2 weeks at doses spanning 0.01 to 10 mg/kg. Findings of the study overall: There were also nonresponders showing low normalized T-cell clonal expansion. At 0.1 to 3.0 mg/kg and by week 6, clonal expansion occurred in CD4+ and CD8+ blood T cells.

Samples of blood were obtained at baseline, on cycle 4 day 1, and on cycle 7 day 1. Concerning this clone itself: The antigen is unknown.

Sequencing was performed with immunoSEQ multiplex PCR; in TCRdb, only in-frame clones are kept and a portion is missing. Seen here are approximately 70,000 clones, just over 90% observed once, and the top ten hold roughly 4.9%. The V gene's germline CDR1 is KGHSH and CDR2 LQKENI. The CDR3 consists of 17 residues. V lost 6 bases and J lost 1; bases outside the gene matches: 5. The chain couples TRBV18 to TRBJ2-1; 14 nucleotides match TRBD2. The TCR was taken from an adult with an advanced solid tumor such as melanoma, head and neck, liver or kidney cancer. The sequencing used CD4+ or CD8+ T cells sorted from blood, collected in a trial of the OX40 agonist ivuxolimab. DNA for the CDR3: TGTGCCAGCTCTCGACTAGCGGGAGGGGGGTCCTACAATGAGCAGTTCTTC. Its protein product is CASSRLAGGGSYNEQFF.